This T cell receptor (beta chain) came from a study of blood T cell repertoires in COVID-19. As for the study in general: Acute-phase and convalescent COVID-19 samples originated in the United States, Italy and Spain. The cDNA or gDNA used as material had been derived from T cells, B-cell-depleted T cells, or PBMCs.

In the original workflow: Scientists estimated how many nucleated cells there were by amplifying reference gene primers. Libraries were prepared by immunoSEQ multiplex PCR; TCRdb keeps only in-frame clonotypes and omits some of them. That table gives V, J and clone size, and the DNA gave D and trimming. The data contain around 99,000 clones, over 80% of them singletons. The receptor was isolated from a woman aged 25 to 39 with acute or convalescent COVID-19. Material for sequencing was peripheral blood.

This CDR3 reads CAWSDDASGGEQYF. The CDR3 DNA reads TGTGCCTGGAGCGACGACGCTTCAGGGGGCGAGCAGTACTTC. The chain links TRBV30 to TRBJ2-7, with 7 bases fitting TRBD1. The V gene's germline CDR1 is GTSNPN and CDR2 SVGIG (reference sequence). There are 14 residues in the CDR3. Losses at the gene ends were 3 bases for V and 6 bases for J; bases not matched to a gene: 11.